Included here is one TCR beta chain sequence, with context. This record comes from a study of blood T cell repertoires in COVID-19. Study at large: Samples taken during acute and convalescent COVID-19 were collected in the United States, Italy and Spain. Sample material is recorded as cDNA or gDNA derived from T cells, B-cell-depleted T cells, or PBMCs.

In the authors' workflow: For nucleated cells, counts were estimated from reference gene primer amplification. Data came from immunoSEQ multiplex PCR; TCRdb stores just in-frame clones and leaves some out. For V, J and clone size, that table is used; D and trimming come from the DNA. The data contain around 160,000 clones, roughly 79% of them singletons. The V end lost 5 bases, the J end lost 4 bases, and 11 bases lay between the germline ends. The CDR3 spans 13 residues. The V gene's germline CDR1 is LNHDA and CDR2 SQIVND (reference sequence). The J gene is TRBJ1-2, the V gene TRBV19; D gene unclear. The clonotype was recovered from a human donor with acute or convalescent COVID-19. The donor label of this sample is uncertain. Sequencing was carried out using peripheral blood. CDR3 region: CASSPGLRYGYTF. In DNA, the CDR3 is TGTGCCAGTAGTCCCGGACTGCGCTATGGCTACACCTTC.